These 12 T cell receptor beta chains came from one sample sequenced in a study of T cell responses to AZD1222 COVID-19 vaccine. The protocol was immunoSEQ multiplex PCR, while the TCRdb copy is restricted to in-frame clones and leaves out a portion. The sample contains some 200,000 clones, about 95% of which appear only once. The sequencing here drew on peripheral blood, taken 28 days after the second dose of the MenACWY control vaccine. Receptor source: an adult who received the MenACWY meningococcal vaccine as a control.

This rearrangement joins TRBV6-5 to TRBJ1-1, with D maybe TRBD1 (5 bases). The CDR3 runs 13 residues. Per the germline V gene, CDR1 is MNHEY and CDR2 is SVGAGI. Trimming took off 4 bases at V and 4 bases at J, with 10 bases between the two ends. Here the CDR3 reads CASSLVQGTEAFF. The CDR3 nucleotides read TGTGCCAGCAGTTTAGTTCAGGGCACTGAAGCTTTCTTT.

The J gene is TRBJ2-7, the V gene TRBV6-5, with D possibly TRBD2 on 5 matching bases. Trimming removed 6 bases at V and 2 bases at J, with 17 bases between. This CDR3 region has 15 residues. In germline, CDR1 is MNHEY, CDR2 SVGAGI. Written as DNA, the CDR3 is TGTGCCAGCAGAAGAGGGAGTTCGAACGCCTACGAGCAGTACTTC. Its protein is CASRRGSSNAYEQYF.

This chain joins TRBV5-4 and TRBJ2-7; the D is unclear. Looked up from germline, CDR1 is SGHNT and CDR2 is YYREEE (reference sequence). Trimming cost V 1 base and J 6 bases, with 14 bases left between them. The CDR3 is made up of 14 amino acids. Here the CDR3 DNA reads TGTGCCAGCAGCTTGACCCCAACTACCCCCGAGCAGTACTTC. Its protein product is CASSLTPTTPEQYF.

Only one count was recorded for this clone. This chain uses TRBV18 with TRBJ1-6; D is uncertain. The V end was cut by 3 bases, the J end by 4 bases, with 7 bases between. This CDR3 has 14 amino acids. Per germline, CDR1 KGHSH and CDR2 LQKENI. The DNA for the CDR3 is TGTGCCAGCTCACCTAAACCGTATAATTCACCCCTCCACTTT. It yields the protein CASSPKPYNSPLHF.

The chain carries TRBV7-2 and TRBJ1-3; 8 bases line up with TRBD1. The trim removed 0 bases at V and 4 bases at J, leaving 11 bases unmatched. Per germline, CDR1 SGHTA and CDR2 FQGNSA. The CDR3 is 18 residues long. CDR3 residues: CASSLASVRGLGGNTIYF. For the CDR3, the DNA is TGTGCCAGCAGCTTAGCTTCTGTCAGGGGGCTGGGGGGAAACACCATATATTTT.

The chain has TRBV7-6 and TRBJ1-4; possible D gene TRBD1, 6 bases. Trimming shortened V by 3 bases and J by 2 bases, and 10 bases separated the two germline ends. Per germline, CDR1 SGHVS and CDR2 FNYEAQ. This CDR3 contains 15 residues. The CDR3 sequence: CASSFRGATNEKLFF. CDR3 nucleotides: TGTGCCAGCAGCTTCAGGGGTGCTACTAATGAAAAACTGTTTTTT.

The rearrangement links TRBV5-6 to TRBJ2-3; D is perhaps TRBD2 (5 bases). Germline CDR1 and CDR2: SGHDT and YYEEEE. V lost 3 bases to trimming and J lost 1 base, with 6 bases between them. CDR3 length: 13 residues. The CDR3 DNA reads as TGTGCCAGCAGCTGGCGGGGCACAGATACGCAGTATTTT. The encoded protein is CASSWRGTDTQYF.

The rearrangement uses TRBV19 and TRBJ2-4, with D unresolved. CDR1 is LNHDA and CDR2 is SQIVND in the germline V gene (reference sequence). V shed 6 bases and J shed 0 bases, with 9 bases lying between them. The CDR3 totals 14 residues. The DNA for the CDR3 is TGTGCCAGTAGGAACTCTTTAGCCAAAAACATTCAGTACTTC. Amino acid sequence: CASRNSLAKNIQYF.

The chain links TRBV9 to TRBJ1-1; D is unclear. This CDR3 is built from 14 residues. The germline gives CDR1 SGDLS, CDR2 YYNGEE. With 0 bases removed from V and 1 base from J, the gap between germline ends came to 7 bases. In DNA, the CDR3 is TGTGCCAGCAGCGTAGCTGGCGCGAACACTGAAGCTTTCTTT. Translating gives CASSVAGANTEAFF.

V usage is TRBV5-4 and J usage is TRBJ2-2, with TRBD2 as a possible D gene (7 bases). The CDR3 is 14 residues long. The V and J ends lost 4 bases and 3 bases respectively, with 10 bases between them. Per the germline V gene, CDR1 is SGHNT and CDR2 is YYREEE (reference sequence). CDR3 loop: CASSQGGDTGELFF. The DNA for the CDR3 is TGTGCCAGCAGCCAAGGGGGGGACACCGGGGAGCTGTTTTTT.

The CDR3 coding sequence is TGTGCCAGCAGTTCGAATCCAGGGGGCCGAAATCAGCCCCAGCATTTT. It encodes CASSSNPGGRNQPQHF. V gene TRBV6-5 combines with J gene TRBJ1-5; 8 nucleotides match TRBD1. V lost 4 bases and J lost 4; bases outside the gene matches: 9. Looked up from germline, CDR1 is MNHEY and CDR2 is SVGAGI. The CDR3 has 16 residues.

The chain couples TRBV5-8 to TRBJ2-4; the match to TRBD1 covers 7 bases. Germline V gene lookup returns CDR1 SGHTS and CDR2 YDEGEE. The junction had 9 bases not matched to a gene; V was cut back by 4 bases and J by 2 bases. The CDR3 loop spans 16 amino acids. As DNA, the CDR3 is TGTGCCAGCAGCGTCGGGACAGTCCTCACCAAAAACATTCAGTACTTC. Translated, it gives CASSVGTVLTKNIQYF.